Sequencing of this T cell receptor beta chain was carried out in a study of blood T cell repertoires in COVID-19. Overall study: Samples of COVID-19 (acute and convalescent) were obtained from the United States, Italy and Spain. Sample material is recorded as cDNA or gDNA derived from T cells, B-cell-depleted T cells, or PBMCs.

Original processing methods: Reference gene primer amplification in the assay estimated nucleated cell counts. Some clones are missing from TCRdb's copy, which holds only in-frame ones; the method was immunoSEQ multiplex PCR. V and J calls and clone size follow that table, whereas D and trimming were derived from the DNA. This sample yields 20,000 to 25,000 clones, of which over 65% are seen a single time; roughly 20% belongs to the top ten. The sample comprised peripheral blood. The TCR comes from a human donor in a cohort sampled during active or convalescent COVID-19.

This CDR3 reads CAWSIGGNTEAFF. CDR3 in DNA: TGTGCCTGGAGTATAGGGGGGAACACTGAAGCTTTCTTT. This sequence joins TRBV30 and TRBJ1-1; TRBD1 is a possible D gene (6 bases). Germline loops: CDR1 GTSNPN, CDR2 SVGIG (reference sequence). CDR3 length: 13 amino acids. V was clipped by 2 bases and J by 1 base, with 8 bases between them. Using reference TRBV30 and TRBJ1-1 for the parts outside the CDR3, the full variable domain is SQTIHQWPATLVQPVGSPLSLECTVEGTSNPNLYWYRQAAGRGLQLLFYSVGIGQISSEVPQNLSASRPQDRQFILSSKKLLLSDSGFYLCAWSIGGNTEAFFGQGTRLTVV.